Listed below are T cell receptor beta chains from one sample, sequenced in a study of blood T cell repertoires in COVID-19. Clones were read by immunoSEQ multiplex PCR, and TCRdb kept only the in-frame ones, dropping some. The data contain more than 200,000 clones, over 75% of them singletons. Input material: PBMCs or T cells enriched from blood (not recorded which). The receptors here all came from a woman aged 40 to 50 with acute COVID-19. Both conserved end residues are part of each CDR3.

v_gene: TRBV29-1
CDR3aa: CSIYFPGQHGQVYEQYF

v_gene: TRBV24-1
CDR3aa: CATSGRGDTQYF

v_gene: TRBV29-1
CDR3aa: CSVARGQGADGYTF

v_gene: TRBV2
CDR3aa: CASSGDRVNTEAFF

v_gene: TRBV9
CDR3aa: CASSSSPNTEAFF

v_gene: TRBV3-1/TRBV3-2
CDR3aa: CASSHRLGYEQYF

v_gene: TRBV7-2
CDR3aa: CASSPNSGTGTDTQYF

v_gene: TRBV3-1/TRBV3-2
CDR3aa: CASSQEGTGQNEQFF

v_gene: TRBV5-6
CDR3aa: CASSLGGPSSYNEQFF

v_gene: TRBV5-1
CDR3aa: CASSPLTGAGRGEAFF

v_gene: TRBV19
CDR3aa: CASSIQGGGQGANFRSPQHF

v_gene: TRBV6-6
CDR3aa: CASSRLAGGFYNEQFF

v_gene: TRBV28
CDR3aa: CASAAGGSDTQYF

v_gene: TRBV28
CDR3aa: CASGTLTYEQYF

v_gene: TRBV19
CDR3aa: CASSIPGLAYEQYF

v_gene: TRBV5-4
CDR3aa: CASSRGLADQETQYF

v_gene: TRBV28
CDR3aa: CASRPARTGRNTEAFF

v_gene: TRBV29-1
CDR3aa: CSVDLQGSSGNTIYF

v_gene: TRBV7-9
CDR3aa: CASSLGQENTEAFF

v_gene: TRBV5-1
CDR3aa: CASSTGTGYGYTF

v_gene: TRBV7-9
CDR3aa: CASSSPGQTYNEQFF

v_gene: TRBV18
CDR3aa: CASSPTSGGNNEQFF

v_gene: TRBV4-2
CDR3aa: CASSQDSGTNEKLFF

v_gene: TRBV25-1
CDR3aa: CASSDKQGPNEQFF

v_gene: TRBV18
CDR3aa: CASSPRGRGGVDYGYTF

v_gene: TRBV7-8
CDR3aa: CASSLGSGSEQYF

v_gene: TRBV29-1
CDR3aa: CSVAGTSGRPPGELFF

v_gene: TRBV5-6
CDR3aa: CASSPDRGNYEQYF

v_gene: TRBV29-1
CDR3aa: CSVEGDRGRDYGYTF

v_gene: TRBV1
CDR3aa: CTSSQDQPSGGADTQYF

v_gene: TRBV28
CDR3aa: CASSPGHPAEAFF

v_gene: TRBV10-3
CDR3aa: CAIPAGTHEQYF

v_gene: TRBV4-3
CDR3aa: CASSSGLAGVGELFF

v_gene: TRBV19
CDR3aa: CASSVDRVRGYTF

v_gene: TRBV6-5
CDR3aa: CASSILAGGPHEQFF

v_gene: TRBV9
CDR3aa: CASSPQPGLGGEKLFF

v_gene: TRBV15
CDR3aa: CATSRGVVPEGGYTF

v_gene: TRBV7-6
CDR3aa: CASSSGLAGGRNEQFF

v_gene: TRBV18
CDR3aa: CASSPRGQGRDYGYTF

v_gene: TRBV30
CDR3aa: CAWFRNTEAFF

v_gene: TRBV6-5
CDR3aa: CASSSTGQANTIYF

v_gene: TRBV5-1
CDR3aa: CASSLGGGTTEAFF

v_gene: TRBV28
CDR3aa: CASSLSSAGNTIYF

v_gene: TRBV19
CDR3aa: CASSNRDRGYTF

v_gene: TRBV7-9
CDR3aa: CASSSGGARQPQHF

v_gene: TRBV6-4
CDR3aa: CASSDSTGGTIYF

v_gene: TRBV28
CDR3aa: CASSLASGLTDTQYF

v_gene: TRBV6-5
CDR3aa: CASSYRRASYEQYF

v_gene: TRBV27
CDR3aa: CASSLLQGANYEQYF

v_gene: TRBV27
CDR3aa: CASSSGTSGSMILWDTQYF

v_gene: TRBV11-2
CDR3aa: CASSRENWAGEAFF

v_gene: TRBV14
CDR3aa: CASSQGRENSPLHF

v_gene: TRBV5-4
CDR3aa: CASRGMTGEETQYF

v_gene: TRBV7-9
CDR3aa: CASRHGSVQQGMSTEAFF

v_gene: TRBV19
CDR3aa: CASREAGASSEQYF